These T cell receptor beta chains were read from a single sample in a study of blood T cell repertoires in COVID-19. Profiled with immunoSEQ multiplex PCR; TCRdb holds only in-frame clones, not every one. Among 300,000 or so clones listed, approximately 90% were seen once. The specimen was peripheral blood. The receptor source for this set is a woman in her twenties or thirties who had recovered from COVID-19. Each CDR3 is given with its conserved first and last residue. The order of the fields is clone size, J gene, D gene, V gene, CDR3 protein, CDR3 DNA. The D gene is left open where the match is weak. A row's size may be missing; if present it is once, few, many or a size class.

- | TRBJ2-7 | TRBD1 | TRBV30 | CAWSVPGGYEQYF | TGTGCCTGGAGTGTACCAGGGGGTTACGAGCAGTACTTC
- | TRBJ1-1 | - | TRBV12-5 | CASGFSVNTEAFF | TGTGCTAGTGGTTTTTCCGTGAACACTGAAGCTTTCTTT
- | TRBJ2-3 | TRBD1 | TRBV5-6 | CASSGQGLLSEYF | TGTGCCAGCAGCGGACAGGGCCTGTTGTCCGAGTATTTT
- | TRBJ1-2 | - | TRBV7-2 | CASSLFAGVEGYTF | TGTGCCAGCAGCTTATTTGCAGGGGTCGAAGGCTACACCTTC
once | TRBJ2-7 | TRBD2 | TRBV4-1 | CASSQGPGGSSYEQYF | TGCGCCAGCAGTCAAGGTCCGGGAGGTAGCTCCTACGAGCAGTACTTC
- | TRBJ1-5 | TRBD1 | TRBV15 | CATKGTGKNQPQHF | TGTGCCACCAAGGGGACAGGGAAGAATCAGCCCCAGCATTTT
- | TRBJ2-2 | TRBD2 | TRBV6-5 | CASSYYPGGSTGELFF | TGTGCCAGCAGTTATTATCCGGGGGGTTCCACCGGGGAGCTGTTTTTT
many | TRBJ2-7 | - | TRBV14 | CASSQRIGGEQYF | TGTGCCAGCAGCCAACGAATAGGAGGCGAGCAGTACTTC
- | TRBJ2-2 | - | TRBV11-3 | CASSQDSNTGELFF | TGTGCCAGCAGCCAAGACTCGAACACCGGGGAGCTGTTTTTT
- | TRBJ1-4 | TRBD1 | TRBV24-1 | CATSNGDRELFF | TGTGCCACCAGTAATGGGGACAGGGAACTGTTTTTT
once | TRBJ2-7 | - | TRBV13 | CASSLLEQYF | TGTGCCAGCAGCTTACTCGAGCAGTACTTC
once | TRBJ1-3 | - | TRBV13 | CASSSSGSRNTIYF | TGTGCCAGCAGCTCTTCAGGCTCACGAAACACCATATATTTT
- | TRBJ1-4 | - | TRBV7-6 | CASSRGGRAWVTNEKLFF | TGTGCCAGCAGCCGAGGCGGGAGGGCATGGGTCACTAATGAAAAACTGTTTTTT
- | TRBJ2-7 | TRBD1 | TRBV27 | CASSRNGQGYEQYF | TGTGCCAGCAGCCGGAACGGACAGGGCTACGAGCAGTACTTC
- | TRBJ2-1 | - | TRBV14 | CASSGSGGEQFF | TGTGCCAGCAGCGGGAGCGGCGGTGAGCAGTTCTTC
- | TRBJ2-6 | TRBD1 | TRBV2 | CASTGDRAGANVLTF | TGTGCCAGCACGGGGGACAGGGCTGGGGCCAACGTCCTGACTTTC
- | TRBJ2-1 | TRBD2 | TRBV18 | CASSSRGSGGPSSYNEQFF | TGTGCCAGCTCTTCCCGCGGTAGCGGGGGCCCAAGCTCCTACAATGAGCAGTTCTTC
- | TRBJ1-2 | - | TRBV7-9 | CASSPGYTF | TGTGCCAGCAGCCCGGGCTACACCTTC
once | TRBJ1-4 | - | TRBV28 | CASSSGGYRETNEKLFF | TGTGCCAGCAGCTCAGGAGGCTATAGGGAAACTAATGAAAAACTGTTTTTT
- | TRBJ1-5 | TRBD1 | TRBV28 | CASTDRVVQPQHF | TGTGCCAGCACTGACAGGGTAGTTCAGCCCCAGCATTTT